The 24 T cell receptor beta chains below were found in one sample sequenced in a study of cytomegalovirus exposure and HLA in healthy donors. Using immunoSEQ multiplex PCR, the repertoire was profiled, and TCRdb retains in-frame clones only, with some absent. The top ten hold about 1.2% of the sample, which has 100,000 to 150,000 clones, approximately 89% seen once. The sample comprised PBMCs. The receptors come from a woman in her late teens or twenties in good health and CMV-seronegative.

The chain combines TRBV27 with TRBJ2-3; tentative D call: TRBD2 (6 bases). This CDR3 is 13 amino acids long. Between the trimmed V and J ends, which lost 7 bases and 2 bases, there was a span of 10 bases. Germline V CDR1 and CDR2: MNHEY, SMNVEV (reference sequence). The CDR3 is CASNRGATDTQYF. As DNA, the CDR3 is TGTGCCAGCAACCGCGGGGCCACAGATACGCAGTATTTT.

The chain is built from TRBV7-3 and TRBJ1-1; D possibly corresponds to TRBD1 (5 bases). The CDR3 is 14 amino acids. Germline V gene lookup returns CDR1 SGHTA and CDR2 FQGTGA. Trimming left V 8 bases short and J 0 bases short, with 13 bases between. The CDR3 nucleotides are TGTGCCAGCTTCGCAGGGCCCCTGAACACTGAAGCTTTCTTT. Its protein is CASFAGPLNTEAFF.

This chain uses TRBV10-3 with TRBJ2-7; TRBD1 matches at 9 bases. CDR1 and CDR2 (germline): ENHRY, SYGVKD. The CDR3 extends over 15 amino acids. Trimming at V came to 6 bases and at J to 0 bases, leaving 6 bases not matched to a gene. The CDR3 protein is CAISRDRARSYEQYF. The CDR3 coding sequence is TGTGCCATCAGCCGGGACAGGGCCCGCTCCTACGAGCAGTACTTC.

The rearrangement links TRBV18 to TRBJ1-1; 7 bases map to TRBD1. The CDR3 contains 16 residues. Germline loops: CDR1 KGHSH, CDR2 LQKENI. V shed 2 bases and J 0 bases; nucleotides not matched to a gene: 6. Here the CDR3 reads CASSPMTGSLNTEAFF. Written as DNA, the CDR3 is TGTGCCAGCTCACCAATGACAGGGAGTTTGAACACTGAAGCTTTCTTT. Based on the CDR3 plus reference TRBV18 and TRBJ1-1, the full variable domain is NAGVMQNPRHLVRRRGQEARLRCSPMKGHSHVYWYRQLPEEGLKFMVYLQKENIIDESGMPKERFSAEFPKEGPSILRIQQVVRGDSAAYFCASSPMTGSLNTEAFFGQGTRLTVV.

CDR3 DNA: TGTGCCAGCAGCCAGCCGGGACACCTTAATGAAAAACTGTTTTTT. Translated: CASSQPGHLNEKLFF. The gene calls are TRBV4-2 and TRBJ1-4; possibly TRBD1 for D (6 bases). Germline-derived CDR1 and CDR2 are LGHNA and YNFKEQ. Trimming took 3 bases from V and 4 from J, leaving 12 bases between them. The CDR3 totals 15 residues.

The chain uses TRBV5-4 and TRBJ2-7, with D perhaps TRBD1 (6 bases). Trimming cost V 7 bases and J 2 bases, with 10 bases left between them. Germline CDR1 is SGHNT and CDR2 is YYREEE (reference sequence). The CDR3 is 12 amino acids. Here the CDR3 reads CASQGPAYEQYF. As DNA, the CDR3 is TGTGCCAGCCAGGGGCCTGCCTACGAGCAGTACTTC.

V and J are TRBV2 and TRBJ2-3, with 7 nucleotides matching TRBD1. CDR3 length: 14 residues. Germline V lookup: CDR1 SNHLY, CDR2 FYNNEI. J lost 6 bases, V lost 11 bases, and 14 bases had no gene match. The CDR3 coding sequence is TGTGCCTGCGGTAGTCAGGGGGTGGCGGATACGCAGTATTTT. This sequence encodes CACGSQGVADTQYF. Full variable domain (missing parts from reference TRBV2 and TRBJ2-3): EPEVTQTPSHQVTQMGQEVILRCVPISNHLYFYWYRQILGQKVEFLVSFYNNEISEKSEIFDDQFSVERPDGSNFTLKIRSTKLEDSAMYFCACGSQGVADTQYFGPGTRLTVL.

The chain combines TRBV7-9 with TRBJ2-3, with D possibly TRBD1 on 6 matching bases. The CDR3 length is 16 residues. CDR1 is SEHNR, CDR2 FQNEAQ, per germline (reference sequence). Trimming took 3 bases from V and 2 from J, leaving 15 bases between them. Here the CDR3 DNA reads TGTGCCAGCAGCTTGTATCAGCACAGGGACACAGATACGCAGTATTTT. Encoded protein: CASSLYQHRDTDTQYF.

This chain links TRBV7-9 with TRBJ2-7; D remains unclear. The germline gives CDR1 SEHNR, CDR2 FQNEAQ (reference sequence). The CDR3 length is 14 residues. Trimming took off 4 bases at V and 5 bases at J, with 15 bases between the two ends. CDR3 sequence: CASSYLEDVDEQYF. The CDR3 region has the DNA TGTGCCAGCAGCTATTTAGAGGATGTCGACGAGCAGTACTTC.

The V and J genes are TRBV23-1 and TRBJ1-5; D not certain. TRBV23-1 is an ORF, and what it does is uncertain. The CDR3 loop spans 15 amino acids. Trimming cost V 3 bases and J 0 bases, with 9 bases left between them. The CDR3 spells CASSHTVISNQPQHF. The CDR3 DNA reads TGCGCCAGCAGTCACACAGTCATTAGCAATCAGCCCCAGCATTTT.

The count of this clone is one. The rearrangement joins TRBV5-1 to TRBJ2-1, with TRBD2 matching over 8 bases. The germline V gene encodes CDR1 SGHRS and CDR2 YFSETQ. V dropped 0 bases and J dropped 9; count of bases not matched to a gene: 8. The CDR3 length is 15 residues. CDR3 nucleotides: TGCGCCAGCAGCTTGGCGCCGGGGGGGCAGCGTGAGCAGTTCTTC. It is translated as CASSLAPGGQREQFF.

The chain links TRBV25-1 to TRBJ1-2, with D hard to call. CDR1 is MGHDK, CDR2 SYGVNS, per germline. This CDR3 comprises 13 residues. Trimming took 1 base from V and 6 from J, leaving 9 bases between them. The CDR3 DNA follows: TGTGCCAGCAGTGAATCCCCGGGTGATGGCTACACCTTC. Its protein is CASSESPGDGYTF.

The chain is built from TRBV9 and TRBJ2-3; a possible D gene is TRBD2 (5 bases). Germline-derived CDR1 and CDR2 are SGDLS and YYNGEE. The CDR3 extends over 14 amino acids. The ends were cut back, 2 bases at V and 8 bases at J, with 15 bases in the middle. In DNA, the CDR3 is TGTGCCAGCAGCGTCCAAGGGAGTCCGGGTACGCAGTATTTT. Translated, it gives CASSVQGSPGTQYF.

This chain connects TRBV7-2 to TRBJ2-7; no clear D. Looked up from germline, CDR1 is SGHTA and CDR2 is FQGNSA. This CDR3 is 16 amino acids long. The V gene lost 1 base and the J gene lost 3 bases, with 16 bases spanning the gap. The CDR3 reads CASSLVLTGGNYEQYF. The CDR3 coding sequence is TGTGCCAGCAGCTTAGTACTAACCGGCGGAAACTACGAGCAGTACTTC.

The rearrangement uses TRBV7-3 and TRBJ1-1; TRBD1 might be the D (6 bases). With 4 bases removed from V and 0 bases from J, the gap between germline ends came to 6 bases. The length of the CDR3 is 13 residues. CDR1 SGHTA and CDR2 FQGTGA come from the germline V gene. The CDR3 sequence is CASSSGVNTEAFF. The CDR3 DNA reads TGTGCCAGCAGCTCAGGGGTGAACACTGAAGCTTTCTTT.

The V call is TRBV6-6, the J call TRBJ1-6; 8 bases are shared with TRBD1. The junction had 5 bases not matched to a gene; V was cut back by 3 bases and J by 7 bases. CDR1 and CDR2 (germline): MNHNY, SVGAGI (reference sequence). CDR3 length: 15 amino acids. The CDR3 bases are TGTGCCAGCAGTTATCTCGGACAGGGCAATTCACCCCTCCACTTT. It encodes CASSYLGQGNSPLHF.

The chain couples TRBV4-1 to TRBJ1-5, with unresolved D. Germline V gene data show CDR1 as MGHRA and CDR2 as YSYEKL. V lost 1 base and J lost 3, with 4 bases in between. The CDR3 length is 13 residues. CDR3: CASSQVLNQPQHF. The CDR3 DNA follows: TGCGCCAGCAGCCAAGTACTCAATCAGCCCCAGCATTTT.

The chain joins TRBV5-4 to TRBJ2-5; 11 nucleotides agree with TRBD1. V lost 3 bases, J lost 4 bases, and 5 bases stayed unmatched. The CDR3 sequence is 15 residues long. The germline CDR1 and CDR2 sequences are SGHNT and YYREEE (reference sequence). The CDR3 loop is CASSSGTGGRETQYF. CDR3 bases: TGTGCCAGCAGCTCGGGGACAGGGGGAAGAGAGACCCAGTACTTC.

Remarks on this clone: A clone one base away is much larger, so this may be a read error. CDR3 nucleotide sequence: TGTGTCAGCAGCTGGGGACAGGGGGACACTGAAGCTTTCTTT. Amino acid sequence: CVSSWGQGDTEAFF. J is TRBJ1-1 and V is TRBV5-4, with 11 bases identical to TRBD1. This CDR3 has 14 amino acids. Germline values: CDR1 SGHNT, CDR2 YYREEE (reference sequence).

The J gene is TRBJ2-5, the V gene TRBV19, with D tentatively TRBD1 (7 bases). The CDR3 loop spans 15 amino acids. CDR1 and CDR2 (germline): LNHDA, SQIVND (reference sequence). Trimming cost V 7 bases and J 5 bases, with 20 bases left between them. The CDR3: CASKTGTVGRETQYF. CDR3 bases: TGTGCCAGTAAGACTGGGACAGTTGGGAGGGAGACCCAGTACTTC.

The J gene is TRBJ2-3, the V gene TRBV5-4; a weak D match, TRBD1 (6 bases). With 0 bases removed from V and 0 bases from J, the gap between germline ends came to 8 bases. Germline CDR1 is SGHNT and CDR2 is YYREEE (reference sequence). This CDR3 spans 15 amino acids. The CDR3 DNA reads TGTGCCAGCAGCTTGGGCGGACAGAGCACAGATACGCAGTATTTT. It encodes CASSLGGQSTDTQYF.

V gene TRBV10-1 combines with J gene TRBJ1-5; D gene ambiguous. V lost 6 bases and J lost 0, with 6 bases in between. From germline, CDR1 is WNHNN and CDR2 SYGVQD (reference sequence). The CDR3 loop spans 13 amino acids. CDR3 sequence: CASSLNSNQPQHF. As DNA, the CDR3 is TGCGCCAGCAGCCTTAATAGCAATCAGCCCCAGCATTTT.

V and J are TRBV7-9 and TRBJ1-1; D gene uncertain. Germline CDR1 is SEHNR and CDR2 is FQNEAQ (reference sequence). Trimming shortened V by 4 bases and J by 0 bases, and 9 bases separated the two germline ends. The CDR3 contains 14 residues. For the CDR3, the DNA is TGTGCCAGCAGCTGGCTAGATATGAACACTGAAGCTTTCTTT. Amino acid sequence: CASSWLDMNTEAFF.

The chain combines TRBV15 with TRBJ2-3, with a tentative D call TRBD2 (5 bases). The CDR3 extends over 21 amino acids. V gave up 3 bases and J gave up 1 base, with 29 bases separating them. Germline-derived CDR1 and CDR2 are LNHNV and YYDKDF (reference sequence). This CDR3 is CATSRDRGSLGPTSGTDTQYF. DNA of the CDR3: TGTGCCACCAGCAGGGACCGGGGTAGTCTTGGTCCGACCAGCGGCACAGATACGCAGTATTTT. Full variable domain (outside the CDR3, taken from reference TRBV15 and TRBJ2-3): DAMVIQNPRYQVTQFGKPVTLSCSQTLNHNVMYWYQQKSSQAPKLLFHYYDKDFNNEADTPDNFQSRRPNTSFCFLDIRSPGLGDTAMYLCATSRDRGSLGPTSGTDTQYFGPGTRLTVL.